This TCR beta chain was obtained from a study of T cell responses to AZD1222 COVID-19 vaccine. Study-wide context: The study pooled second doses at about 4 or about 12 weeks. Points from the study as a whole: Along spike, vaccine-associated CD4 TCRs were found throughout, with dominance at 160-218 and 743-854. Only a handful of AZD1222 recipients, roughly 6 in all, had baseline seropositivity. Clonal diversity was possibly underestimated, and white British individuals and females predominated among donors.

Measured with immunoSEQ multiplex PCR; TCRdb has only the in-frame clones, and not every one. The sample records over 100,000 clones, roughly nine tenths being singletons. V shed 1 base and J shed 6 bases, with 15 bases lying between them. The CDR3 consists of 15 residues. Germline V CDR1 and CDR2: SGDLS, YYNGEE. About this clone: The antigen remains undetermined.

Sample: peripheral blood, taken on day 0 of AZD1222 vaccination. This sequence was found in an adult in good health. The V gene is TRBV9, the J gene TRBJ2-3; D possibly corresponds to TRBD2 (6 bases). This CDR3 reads CASSVRGGTDDTQYF. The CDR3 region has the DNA TGTGCCAGCAGCGTAAGGGGCGGGACGGACGATACGCAGTATTTT. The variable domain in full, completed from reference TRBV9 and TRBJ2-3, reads DSGVTQTPKHLITATGQRVTLRCSPRSGDLSVYWYQQSLDQGLQFLIQYYNGEERAKGNILERFSAQQFPDLHSELNLSSLELGDSALYFCASSVRGGTDDTQYFGPGTRLTVL.